This T cell receptor beta chain came from a study of T cell responses to AZD1222 COVID-19 vaccine. The study, taken as a whole, reports: Vaccine-associated CD4 TCRs spanned spike, dominant at 160-218 and 743-854. Two AZD1222 administrations were followed by greater Spike-specific TCR breadth and depth.

The method was immunoSEQ multiplex PCR; TCRdb's version includes in-frame clones alone and lacks a portion of them. Of 150,000 to 200,000 clones detected, about 92% appear once; the ten largest clones hold approximately 1.3%. This clone was counted once. The antigen is undetermined. The sequence was obtained from an adult who received the AZD1222 COVID-19 vaccine. Sequenced here: peripheral blood, sampled 28 days after the second AZD1222 dose.

As DNA, the CDR3 is TGTGCCAGCATGCGGGGAATGAACACTGAAGCTTTCTTT. Protein: CASMRGMNTEAFF. The genes are TRBV2 and TRBJ1-1; D remains unclear. The CDR3 runs to 13 residues. V was trimmed by 7 bases and J by 0 bases, leaving 9 bases between them. Per the germline V gene, CDR1 is SNHLY and CDR2 is FYNNEI.